The clone carrying this TCR beta chain has a count of ten or more. A library of TCRbeta sequences, prepared with unique molecular identifiers, was generated. Each CDR3 protein is one row after TCRdb ran MiXCR on the PCR reads. Found here are hundreds of thousands of distinct CDR3 sequences, approximately 16% of them singletons; the top ten hold 1.1%. The data belong to a study of T-cell reconstitution after alpha-beta-depleted transplantation in children. Germline lookup yields CDR1 SQVTM and CDR2 ANQGSEA. The CDR3 is made up of 14 amino acids. The trim removed 5 bases at V and 8 bases at J, leaving 9 bases unmatched.

This sequence originates from a human donor who donated a stem cell graft to a child with acute myeloid leukemia. The source material was PBMCs from the stem cell graft donor, sampled from the stem cell graft. The chain uses TRBV29-1 and TRBJ2-1, with TRBD2 matching over 10 bases. The CDR3 DNA follows: TGCAGCGTTCACCAGCGGGGGGGAGTCGATGAGCAGTTCTTC. Translation gives CSVHQRGGVDEQFF.